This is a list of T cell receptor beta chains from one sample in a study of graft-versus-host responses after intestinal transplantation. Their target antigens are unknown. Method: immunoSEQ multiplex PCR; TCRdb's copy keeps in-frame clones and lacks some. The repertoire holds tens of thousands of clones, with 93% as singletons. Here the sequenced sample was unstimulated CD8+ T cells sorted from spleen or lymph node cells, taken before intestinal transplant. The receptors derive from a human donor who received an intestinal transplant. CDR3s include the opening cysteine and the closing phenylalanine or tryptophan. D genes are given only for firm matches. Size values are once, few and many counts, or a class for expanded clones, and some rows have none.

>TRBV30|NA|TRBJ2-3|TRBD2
TGTGCCTGGAGTGATCGGACTAGCGGGGATCCAGATACGCAGTATTTT
CAWSDRTSGDPDTQYF
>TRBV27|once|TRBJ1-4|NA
TGTGCCAGCAGTTTATCGACACAGGCCGAACTGTTTTTT
CASSLSTQAELFF
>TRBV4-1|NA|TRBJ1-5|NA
TGCGCCAGCAGCCCTATAGGGGTTCAGCCCCAGCATTTT
CASSPIGVQPQHF
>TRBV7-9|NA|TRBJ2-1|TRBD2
TGTGCCAGCAGCCCCAACCGGGGGGGCGACAATGAGCAGTTCTTC
CASSPNRGGDNEQFF
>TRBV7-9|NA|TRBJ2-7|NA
TGTGCCAGCAGCTTGGGGGCGGGGGAGACCTACGAGCAGTACTTC
CASSLGAGETYEQYF
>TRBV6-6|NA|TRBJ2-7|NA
TGTGCCAGTTCCCTAGGGGGCTACGAGCAGTACTTC
CASSLGGYEQYF
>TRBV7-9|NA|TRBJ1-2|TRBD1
TGTGCCAGCAGCTTAGGGGGACAGGGACTCATAGGCTACACCTTC
CASSLGGQGLIGYTF
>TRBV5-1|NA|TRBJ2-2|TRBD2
TGCGCCAGCAGCCGGCGGATTAGCGGGGGGTCGGGCACCGGGGAGCTGTTTTTT
CASSRRISGGSGTGELFF
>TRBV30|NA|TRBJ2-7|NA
TGTGCCTGGAGTAAATACACCTACGAGCAGTACTTC
CAWSKYTYEQYF
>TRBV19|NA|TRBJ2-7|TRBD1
TGTGCCAGTAGTCCGGGACAGGGTCCGACCTACGAGCAGTACTTC
CASSPGQGPTYEQYF
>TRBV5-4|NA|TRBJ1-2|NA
TGTGCCAGCAGCTTTGACCCCAACCGGGGCTATGGCTACACCTTC
CASSFDPNRGYGYTF
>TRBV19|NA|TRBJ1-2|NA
TGTGCCACCAGTGGGGGGGATGGCTACACCTTC
CATSGGDGYTF
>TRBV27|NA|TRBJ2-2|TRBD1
TGTGCCAGCAGTGCCGGGACAGGGGACACCGGGGAGCTGTTTTTT
CASSAGTGDTGELFF
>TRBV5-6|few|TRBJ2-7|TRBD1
TGTGCCAGCAGCTTAGGGACAGGGGCCGAGCAGTACTTC
CASSLGTGAEQYF
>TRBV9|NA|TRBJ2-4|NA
TGTGCCAGTGACCCGGCGGGTGACCGCACAATTCAGTACTTC
CASDPAGDRTIQYF
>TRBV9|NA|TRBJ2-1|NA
TGTGCCAGCAGTCCCGAGGGAATTAGCTCCTACAATGAGCAGTTCTTC
CASSPEGISSYNEQFF
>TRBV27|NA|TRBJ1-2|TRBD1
TGTGCCAGCAGTTCGATCGACAGGGGGTTTGGCTACACCTTC
CASSSIDRGFGYTF
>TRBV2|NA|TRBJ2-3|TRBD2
TGTGCCAGCACCCCCCCAGCGGGGGAGCCCGGAGCGCAGTATTTT
CASTPPAGEPGAQYF
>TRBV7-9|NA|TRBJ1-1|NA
TGTGCCAGCAGCTTAGGCGGGCAGGATCACACTGAAGCTTTCTTT
CASSLGGQDHTEAFF
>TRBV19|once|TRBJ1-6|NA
TGTGCCAGTAGTATTGGGAGCTCCTATAATTCACCCCTCCACTTT
CASSIGSSYNSPLHF
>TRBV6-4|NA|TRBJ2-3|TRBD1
TGTGCCGGCAGTGACCAGAACCCACAGGGGCTGAGCACAGATACGCAGTATTTT
CAGSDQNPQGLSTDTQYF
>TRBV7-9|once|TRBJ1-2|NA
TGTGCCAGCAGCTCCTCCTCGGAGACCTATGGCTACACCTTC
CASSSSSETYGYTF
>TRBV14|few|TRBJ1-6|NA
TGTGCCAGCAGCCAAGGGAGGGGCTCACCCCTCCACTTT
CASSQGRGSPLHF
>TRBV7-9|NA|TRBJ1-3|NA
TGTGCCAGCGGTTCCCCCACGCGGGGTTTCTCTGGAAACACCATATATTTT
CASGSPTRGFSGNTIYF
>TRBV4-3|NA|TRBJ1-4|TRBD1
TGCGCCAGCAGCCAATCACGGGACAGTGAAAAACTGTTTTTT
CASSQSRDSEKLFF
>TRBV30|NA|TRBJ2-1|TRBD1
TGTGCCTCCAATCCCGGGACAGGGAAGGGAAATGAGCAGTTCTTC
CASNPGTGKGNEQFF
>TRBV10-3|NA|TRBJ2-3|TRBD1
TGTGCCATCAGTGACTCTGGACAGGGGGCCGGCACAGATACGCAGTATTTT
CAISDSGQGAGTDTQYF
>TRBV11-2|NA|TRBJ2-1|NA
TGTGCCAGCAGCCGCGGGTTAGCGGTGGATGAGCAGTTCTTC
CASSRGLAVDEQFF
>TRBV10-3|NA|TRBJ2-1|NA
TGTGCCATCAGTGACCCCGTGCGGGGGCCCTACAATGAGCAGTTCTTC
CAISDPVRGPYNEQFF
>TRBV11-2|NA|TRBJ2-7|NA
TGTGCCAGCAGCCTAGGGGGGGGTACCTACGAGCAGTACTTC
CASSLGGGTYEQYF
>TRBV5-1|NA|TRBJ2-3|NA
TGCGCCAGCAGCTTGGCCTACGGGGATAGGACAGATACGCAGTATTTT
CASSLAYGDRTDTQYF
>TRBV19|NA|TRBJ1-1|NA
TGTGCCAGTATGTCGATAGTGAACACTGAAGCTTTCTTT
CASMSIVNTEAFF
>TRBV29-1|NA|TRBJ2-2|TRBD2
TGCAGCGGTGGTGCTAGCGGGGACCCAAACACCGGGGAGCTGTTTTTT
CSGGASGDPNTGELFF
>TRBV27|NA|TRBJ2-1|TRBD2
TGTGCCAGCAGTCGAAACTCCGCAGCGGGGGGGCGAAATGAGCAGTTCTTC
CASSRNSAAGGRNEQFF
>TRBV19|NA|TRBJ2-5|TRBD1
TGTGCCAGTATTGCCTCCGGGACAGGGGGCCAAGAGACCCAGTACTTC
CASIASGTGGQETQYF
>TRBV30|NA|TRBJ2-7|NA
TGTGCCTGGAGTGAAGAGACTAATCTCTACGAGCAGTACTTC
CAWSEETNLYEQYF
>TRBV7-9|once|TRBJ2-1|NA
TGTGCCAGCAGCTTAGCGCGGGAACAGTTCTTC
CASSLAREQFF
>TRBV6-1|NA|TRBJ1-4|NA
TGTGCCAGCAGCGGGACATCCCCTAATGAAAAACTGTTTTTT
CASSGTSPNEKLFF
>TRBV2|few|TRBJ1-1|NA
TGTGCCAGCAGTGACTGGACAGCGAACACTGAAGCTTTCTTT
CASSDWTANTEAFF
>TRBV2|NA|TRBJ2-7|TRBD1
TGTGCCAGCAGGACAGGGCCCTACGAGCAGTACTTC
CASRTGPYEQYF
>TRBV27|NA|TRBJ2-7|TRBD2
TGTGCCAGCAGTTTGGGGACTAACACCTACGAGCAGTACTTC
CASSLGTNTYEQYF
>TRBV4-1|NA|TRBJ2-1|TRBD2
TGCGCCAGCAGCCAATCGCCGACTAGCGGGGGAGGCAATGAGCAGTTCTTC
CASSQSPTSGGGNEQFF
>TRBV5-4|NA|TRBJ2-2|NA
TGTGCCAGCAGCTTCGGGACCGGGGAGCTGTTTTTT
CASSFGTGELFF
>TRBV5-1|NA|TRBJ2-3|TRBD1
TGCGCCAGCAGCCTAGGGACAGGACCCACAGATACGCAGTATTTT
CASSLGTGPTDTQYF
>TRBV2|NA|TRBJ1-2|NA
TGTGCCAGCAGTGAAGCGGGGGCCTCTCCCTTC
CASSEAGASPF